This T cell receptor beta chain was identified during a study of blood T cell repertoires in COVID-19. V lost 4 bases to trimming and J lost 5 bases; unmatched junction nucleotides: 13. The CDR3 consists of 18 residues. Germline V CDR1 and CDR2: MGHRA, YSYEKL. Generated by immunoSEQ multiplex PCR, the TCRdb table keeps only in-frame clones and is missing some. The sample consists of approximately 150,000 clones, roughly 80% of them appearing once. Sequenced sample: peripheral blood. V is TRBV4-1 and J is TRBJ2-3; 12 bases line up with TRBD2. This clonotype was obtained from a woman older than 75 with acute or convalescent COVID-19. The chain's CDR3 is CASSRALALAGGQDTQYF. CDR3 coding DNA: TGCGCCAGCAGCCGAGCCCTGGCCCTAGCGGGGGGGCAAGATACGCAGTATTTT.